Here is one T cell receptor beta chain with its context. Its antigen is not known. These data belong to a study of cytomegalovirus exposure and HLA in healthy donors. Study-level points and caveats: A classifier reportedly called cytomegalovirus status with high sensitivity and specificity. A later analysis reported that several of the most significant clusters appeared to be linked to common viral pathogens, among them Epstein-Barr virus. Most of the CMV-associated TCR beta chains (in a later analysis) appeared to be HLA-restricted.

The PCR used 60 Vbeta and 13 Jbeta primers. The data were produced by immunoSEQ multiplex PCR, yet TCRdb's version contains in-frame clones alone and is incomplete. The table records 150,000 to 200,000 clones, roughly 80% of them present only once. Germline assignment: CDR1 SGHNT and CDR2 YENEEA. Trimming removed 7 bases at V and 2 bases at J, with 14 bases between. The CDR3 covers 14 residues. V and J are TRBV11-3 and TRBJ1-1; D perhaps matches TRBD1 (5 bases). Sequenced material: PBMCs. The sequence derives from a woman younger than 35 in good health and CMV-seronegative. The CDR3 protein is CASTAGRGNTEAFF. CDR3 DNA: TGTGCCAGCACCGCGGGACGGGGAAACACTGAAGCTTTCTTT.